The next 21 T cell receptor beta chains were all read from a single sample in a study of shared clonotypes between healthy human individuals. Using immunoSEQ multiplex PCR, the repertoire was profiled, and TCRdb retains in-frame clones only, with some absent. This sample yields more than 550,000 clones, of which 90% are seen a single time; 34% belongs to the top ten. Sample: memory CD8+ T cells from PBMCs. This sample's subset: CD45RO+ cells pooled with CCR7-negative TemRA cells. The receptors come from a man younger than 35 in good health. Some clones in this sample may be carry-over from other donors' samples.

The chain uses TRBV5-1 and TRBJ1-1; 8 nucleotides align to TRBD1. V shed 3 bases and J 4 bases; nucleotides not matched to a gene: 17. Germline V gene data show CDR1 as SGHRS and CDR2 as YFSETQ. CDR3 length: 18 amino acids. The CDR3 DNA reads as TGCGCCAGCAGCTCAATACGTCTGACAGGGGTCTCTTTCACTGAAGCTTTCTTT. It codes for CASSSIRLTGVSFTEAFF. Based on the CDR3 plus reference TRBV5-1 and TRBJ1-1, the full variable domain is KAGVTQTPRYLIKTRGQQVTLSCSPISGHRSVSWYQQTPGQGLQFLFEYFSETQRNKGNFPGRFSGRQFSNSRSEMNVSTLELGDSALYLCASSSIRLTGVSFTEAFFGQGTRLTVV.

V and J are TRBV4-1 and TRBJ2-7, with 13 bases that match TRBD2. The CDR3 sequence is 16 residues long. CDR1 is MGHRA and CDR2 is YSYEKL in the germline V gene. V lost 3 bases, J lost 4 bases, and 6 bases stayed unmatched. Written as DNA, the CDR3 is TGCGCCAGCAGCCACGGACTAGCGGGAGATCCGTACGAGCAGTACTTC. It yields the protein CASSHGLAGDPYEQYF.

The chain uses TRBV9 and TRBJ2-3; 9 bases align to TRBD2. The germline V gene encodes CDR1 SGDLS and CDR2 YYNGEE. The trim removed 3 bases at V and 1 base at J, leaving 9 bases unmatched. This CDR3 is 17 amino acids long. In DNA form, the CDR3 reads TGTGCCAGCAGCGCGTATGCCGGGACTAGCCGCACAGATACGCAGTATTTT. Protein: CASSAYAGTSRTDTQYF.

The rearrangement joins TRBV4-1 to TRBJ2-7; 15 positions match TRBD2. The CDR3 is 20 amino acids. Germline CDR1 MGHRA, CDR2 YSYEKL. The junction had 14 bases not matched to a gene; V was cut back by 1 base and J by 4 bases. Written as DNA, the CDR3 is TGCGCCAGCAGCCAAGGAGTTAGATTAGGGACTAGCGGGAGGTATTACGAGCAGTACTTC. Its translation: CASSQGVRLGTSGRYYEQYF.

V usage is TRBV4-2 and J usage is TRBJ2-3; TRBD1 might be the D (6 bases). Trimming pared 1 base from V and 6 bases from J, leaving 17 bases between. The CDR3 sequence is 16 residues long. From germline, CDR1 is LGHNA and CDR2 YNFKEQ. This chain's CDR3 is CASSQVSGETGDTQYF. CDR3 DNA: TGTGCCAGCAGCCAAGTATCTGGCGAAACAGGGGATACGCAGTATTTT.

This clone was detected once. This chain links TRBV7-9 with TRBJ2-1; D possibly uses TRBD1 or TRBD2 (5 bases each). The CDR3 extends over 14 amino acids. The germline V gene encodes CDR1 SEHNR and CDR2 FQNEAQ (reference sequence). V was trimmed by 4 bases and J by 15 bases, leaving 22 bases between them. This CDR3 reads CASSSGPLETMLFF. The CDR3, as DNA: TGTGCCAGCAGCTCGGGACCCCTGGAGACCATGCTGTTCTTC.

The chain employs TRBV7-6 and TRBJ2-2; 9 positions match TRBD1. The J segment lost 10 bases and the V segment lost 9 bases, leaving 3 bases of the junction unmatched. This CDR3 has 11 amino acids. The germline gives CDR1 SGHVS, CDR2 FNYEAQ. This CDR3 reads CASTGGLELFF. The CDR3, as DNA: TGTGCCAGTACAGGGGGCTTGGAGCTGTTTTTT.

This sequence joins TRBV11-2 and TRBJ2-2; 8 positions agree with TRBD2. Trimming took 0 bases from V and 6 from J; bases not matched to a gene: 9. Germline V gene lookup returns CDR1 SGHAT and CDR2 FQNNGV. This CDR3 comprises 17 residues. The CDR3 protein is CASSLEFAREVAGELFF. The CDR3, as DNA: TGTGCCAGCAGCTTAGAATTTGCGCGGGAGGTGGCCGGGGAGCTGTTTTTT.

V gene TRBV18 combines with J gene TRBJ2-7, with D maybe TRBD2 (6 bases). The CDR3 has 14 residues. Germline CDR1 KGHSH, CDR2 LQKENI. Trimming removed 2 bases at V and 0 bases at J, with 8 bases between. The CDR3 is CASSPGRSSYEQYF. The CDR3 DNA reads TGTGCCAGCTCACCAGGGAGGAGCTCCTACGAGCAGTACTTC.

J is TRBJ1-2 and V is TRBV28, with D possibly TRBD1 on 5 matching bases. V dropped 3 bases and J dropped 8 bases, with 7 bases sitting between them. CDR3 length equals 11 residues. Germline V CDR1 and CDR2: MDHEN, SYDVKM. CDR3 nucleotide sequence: TGTGCCAGCAGTTTCAGGGAAGGCTACACCTTC. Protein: CASSFREGYTF.

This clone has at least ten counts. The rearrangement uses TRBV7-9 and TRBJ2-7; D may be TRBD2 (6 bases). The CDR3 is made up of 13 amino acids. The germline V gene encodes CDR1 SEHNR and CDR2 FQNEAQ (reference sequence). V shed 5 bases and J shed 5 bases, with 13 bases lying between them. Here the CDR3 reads CASSEGTLHEQYF. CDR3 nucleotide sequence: TGTGCCAGCAGCGAAGGGACTCTCCACGAGCAGTACTTC.

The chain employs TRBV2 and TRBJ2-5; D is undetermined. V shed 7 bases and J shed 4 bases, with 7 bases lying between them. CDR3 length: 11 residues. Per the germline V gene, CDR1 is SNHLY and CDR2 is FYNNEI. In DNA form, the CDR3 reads TGTGCCAGCACTCTCTCAGAGACCCAGTACTTC. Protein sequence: CASTLSETQYF.

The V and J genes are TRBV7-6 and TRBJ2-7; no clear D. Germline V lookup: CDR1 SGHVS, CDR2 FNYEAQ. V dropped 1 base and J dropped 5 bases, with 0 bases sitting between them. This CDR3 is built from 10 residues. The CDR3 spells CASSLDEQYF. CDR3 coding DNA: TGTGCCAGCAGCTTAGACGAGCAGTACTTC.

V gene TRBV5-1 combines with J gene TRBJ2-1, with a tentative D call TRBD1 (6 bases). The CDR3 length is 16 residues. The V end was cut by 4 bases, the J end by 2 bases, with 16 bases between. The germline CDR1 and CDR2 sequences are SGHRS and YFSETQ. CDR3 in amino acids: CASSPEYRAAYNEQFF. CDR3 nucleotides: TGCGCCAGCAGCCCAGAATACAGGGCCGCCTACAATGAGCAGTTCTTC.

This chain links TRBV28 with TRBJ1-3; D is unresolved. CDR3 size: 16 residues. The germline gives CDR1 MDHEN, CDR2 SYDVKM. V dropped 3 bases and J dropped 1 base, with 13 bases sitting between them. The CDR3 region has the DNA TGTGCCAGCAGTTTCGTACGAGGGAGGTCTGGAAACACCATATATTTT. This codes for CASSFVRGRSGNTIYF.

The CDR3 sequence: CASSQDWGVPYEQYF. As DNA, the CDR3 is TGCGCCAGCAGCCAAGATTGGGGGGTCCCCTACGAGCAGTACTTC. The chain joins TRBV4-1 to TRBJ2-7; perhaps TRBD2 as D (6 bases). The length of the CDR3 is 15 residues. CDR1 is MGHRA, CDR2 YSYEKL, per germline. Trimming shortened V by 0 bases and J by 2 bases, and 11 bases separated the two germline ends.

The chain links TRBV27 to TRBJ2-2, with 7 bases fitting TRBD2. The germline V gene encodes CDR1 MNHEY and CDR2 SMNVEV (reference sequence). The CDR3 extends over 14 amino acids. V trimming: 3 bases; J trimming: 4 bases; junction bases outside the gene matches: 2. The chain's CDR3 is CASSFASGTGELFF. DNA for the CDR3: TGTGCCAGCAGTTTCGCTAGCGGCACCGGGGAGCTGTTTTTT.

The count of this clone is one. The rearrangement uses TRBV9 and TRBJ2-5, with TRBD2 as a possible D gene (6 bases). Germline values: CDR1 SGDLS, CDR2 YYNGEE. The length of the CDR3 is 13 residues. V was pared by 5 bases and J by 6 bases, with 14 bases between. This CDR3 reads CASSAWEEKTQYF. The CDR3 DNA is TGTGCCAGCAGTGCCTGGGAGGAGAAGACCCAGTACTTC.

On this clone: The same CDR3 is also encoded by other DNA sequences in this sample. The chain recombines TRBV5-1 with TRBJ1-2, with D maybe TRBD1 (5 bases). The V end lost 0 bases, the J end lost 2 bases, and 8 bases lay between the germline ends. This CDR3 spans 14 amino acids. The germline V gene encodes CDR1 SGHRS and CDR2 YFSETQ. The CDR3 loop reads CASSLGGANYGYTF. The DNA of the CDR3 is TGCGCCAGCAGCTTGGGGGGCGCGAACTATGGCTACACCTTC.

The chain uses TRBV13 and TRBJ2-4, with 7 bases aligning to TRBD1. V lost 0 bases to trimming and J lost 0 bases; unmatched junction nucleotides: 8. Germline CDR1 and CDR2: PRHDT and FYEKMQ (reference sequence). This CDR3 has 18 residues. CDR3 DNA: TGTGCCAGCAGCTTAGGGAGGGGCAGGGGGAGAGCCAAAAACATTCAGTACTTC. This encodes CASSLGRGRGRAKNIQYF.

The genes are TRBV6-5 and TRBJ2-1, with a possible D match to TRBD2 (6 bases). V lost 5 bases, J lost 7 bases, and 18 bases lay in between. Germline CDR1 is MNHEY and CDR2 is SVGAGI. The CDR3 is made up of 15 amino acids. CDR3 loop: CASSPGRRAGNEQFF. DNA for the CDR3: TGTGCCAGCAGTCCCGGAAGGCGGGCGGGGAATGAGCAGTTCTTC.